The 24 T cell receptor beta chains below come from one sample, sequenced in a study of T cells in Graves' hyperthyroidism and ophthalmopathy. TCR beta CDR3 regions were amplified from RNA. An initial round of RT-PCR targeting the TCR CDR3 relied on the HTBI primer set. MiXCR was run by TCRdb on the multiplex PCR reads, yielding one entry per CDR3 protein. Counted here are hundreds of thousands of distinct CDR3 sequences, over 12% occurring once; the ten biggest clones make up approximately 4.3%. The sample comprised blood. Receptors were obtained from a woman between 35 and 50 years old with Graves' ophthalmopathy.

The rearrangement joins TRBV15 to TRBJ1-5, with 9 bases matching TRBD1. CDR1 is LNHNV and CDR2 is YYDKDF in the germline V gene (reference sequence). Trimming at V came to 0 bases and at J to 4 bases, leaving 4 bases not matched to a gene. The CDR3 consists of 16 residues. The CDR3 spells CATSREPGTGNQPQHF. The CDR3 bases are TGTGCCACCAGCAGAGAGCCCGGGACAGGGAATCAGCCCCAGCATTTT.

At least ten counts were recorded for this clonotype. V is TRBV2 and J is TRBJ2-3; TRBD2 aligns across 9 bases. Looked up from germline, CDR1 is SNHLY and CDR2 is FYNNEI. This CDR3 has 15 residues. J lost 2 bases, V lost 8 bases, and 8 bases had no gene match. CDR3 sequence reads: CASPRASGNTDTQYF. In DNA form, the CDR3 reads TGTGCCAGCCCCCGGGCTAGCGGGAACACAGATACGCAGTATTTT.

This clonotype was seen ten or more times. The V and J genes are TRBV24-1 and TRBJ2-5; D might be TRBD1 (6 bases). There are 15 residues in the CDR3. The V and J ends lost 4 bases and 2 bases respectively, with 13 bases between them. CDR1 and CDR2 (germline): KGHDR, SFDVKD. The CDR3 DNA reads TGTGCCACCAGTGACCCTGACAGGAAACAAGAGACCCAGTACTTC. Protein sequence: CATSDPDRKQETQYF.

Regarding this clonotype: With a much larger clone just one base away, this may be a read error. The J gene is TRBJ2-4, the V gene TRBV6-1, with TRBD2 as a possible D gene (5 bases). The germline V and J ends were trimmed by 5 bases and 9 bases, with 14 bases remaining between them. The CDR3 covers 13 residues. In germline, CDR1 is MNHNS, CDR2 SASEGT. This chain's CDR3 is CASSLGSRGIQYF. Here the CDR3 DNA reads TGTGCCAGCAGTCTTGGCAGCCGGGGCATTCAGTACTTC.

The CDR3 is CATSSPPGQGVGRETQYF. As DNA, the CDR3 is TGTGCCACCAGCAGCCCCCCGGGACAGGGAGTGGGTCGAGAGACCCAGTACTTC. This chain links TRBV15 with TRBJ2-5; TRBD1 matches at 9 bases. Per germline, CDR1 LNHNV and CDR2 YYDKDF (reference sequence). With 3 bases clipped from V and 4 bases from J, the junction kept 15 bases outside the gene matches. This CDR3 has 18 residues. Variable domain in full (rest from reference TRBV15 and TRBJ2-5): DAMVIQNPRYQVTQFGKPVTLSCSQTLNHNVMYWYQQKSSQAPKLLFHYYDKDFNNEADTPDNFQSRRPNTSFCFLDIRSPGLGDTAMYLCATSSPPGQGVGRETQYFGPGTRLLVL.

The CDR3 here is CASNAGGYQPQHF. The CDR3 nucleotides read TGTGCCAGCAACGCAGGGGGCTATCAGCCCCAGCATTTT. J is TRBJ1-5 and V is TRBV6-4, with TRBD1 identical over 8 bases. The CDR3 runs 13 residues. V was pared by 7 bases and J by 5 bases, with 4 bases of the junction left unmatched. CDR1 and CDR2 from the germline V gene are MRHNA and SNTAGT.

This clonotype has a count of ten or more. This rearrangement joins TRBV27 to TRBJ2-7, with 14 bases matching TRBD2. The length of the CDR3 is 17 residues. Germline V gene lookup returns CDR1 MNHEY and CDR2 SMNVEV (reference sequence). Unmatched junction bases numbered 13, after V lost 7 bases and J lost 5 bases. As DNA, the CDR3 is TGTGCCAGCATGAGGGTCTCAGGGACTAGCGGGAGTAACGAGCAGTACTTC. The encoded protein is CASMRVSGTSGSNEQYF.

This sequence joins TRBV6-2 or TRBV6-3 and TRBJ2-2; D may be TRBD2 (6 bases). The CDR3 consists of 19 residues. With 2 bases removed from V and 0 bases from J, the gap between germline ends came to 19 bases. Germline CDR1 MNHEY, CDR2 SVGEGT. As DNA, the CDR3 is TGTGCCAGCAGTTACAGAGGCGGGGTTCCGGGAACGAACACCGGGGAGCTGTTTTTT. It specifies CASSYRGGVPGTNTGELFF.

V usage is TRBV7-2 and J usage is TRBJ2-4; D perhaps matches TRBD2 (7 bases). V was trimmed by 1 base and J by 9 bases, leaving 13 bases between them. The CDR3 spans 14 residues. CDR1 is SGHTA, CDR2 FQGNSA, per germline. The CDR3 DNA reads as TGTGCCAGCAGCTTAGATCGGGGGGCGGTCATTCAGTACTTC. This encodes CASSLDRGAVIQYF. The complete variable domain, with remaining parts taken from reference TRBV7-2 and TRBJ2-4, reads GAGVSQSPSNKVTEKGKDVELRCDPISGHTALYWYRQSLGQGLEFLIYFQGNSAPDKSGLPSDRFSAERTGGSVSTLTIQRTQQEDSAVYLCASSLDRGAVIQYFGAGTRLSVL.

This clonotype was counted at least ten times. This chain connects TRBV25-1 to TRBJ1-5, with TRBD1 matching over 9 bases. Germline V gene lookup returns CDR1 MGHDK and CDR2 SYGVNS. V lost 4 bases, J lost 1 base, and 5 bases stayed unmatched. This CDR3 spans 16 amino acids. CDR3 region: CASSAPGQGSNQPQHF. The CDR3 DNA follows: TGTGCCAGCAGTGCGCCGGGACAGGGAAGCAATCAGCCCCAGCATTTT.

This clonotype was detected ten times or more. The genes are TRBV28 and TRBJ2-1; TRBD2 matches at 7 bases. The CDR3 has 17 amino acids. V shed 7 bases, J shed 7 bases, and the junction held 19 bases outside the gene matches. Germline V gene sequence: CDR1 MDHEN, CDR2 SYDVKM. The CDR3: CASTPPVGGGRGNEQFF. In nucleotides, the CDR3 is TGTGCCAGCACCCCACCGGTGGGGGGAGGGCGTGGGAATGAGCAGTTCTTC.

This clonotype was seen at least ten times. CDR3 DNA: TGCAGTGCCCTACAGGGGGCCGGGACAAACGAGCAGTACTTC. Amino acid sequence: CSALQGAGTNEQYF. The V call is TRBV20-1, the J call TRBJ2-7; TRBD1 agrees at 9 bases. CDR1 and CDR2 from the germline V gene are DFQATT and SNEGSKA (reference sequence). V dropped 6 bases and J dropped 5; count of bases not matched to a gene: 11. The CDR3 spans 14 residues.

This clonotype was seen repeatedly, ten times or more. The rearrangement joins TRBV6-5 to TRBJ1-1, with D perhaps matching TRBD1 (5 bases). The germline V gene encodes CDR1 MNHEY and CDR2 SVGAGI. The CDR3 spans 14 residues. V was cut by 6 bases and J by 3 bases, with 14 bases left in between. The CDR3 DNA sequence: TGTGCCAGCAGCCCGGGGCAGCTTTACACTGAAGCTTTCTTT. Amino acid sequence: CASSPGQLYTEAFF.

This clonotype was seen at least ten times. V is TRBV12-3 or TRBV12-4 and J is TRBJ2-5; no definite D call. The CDR3 runs 11 residues. V was cut by 7 bases and J by 4 bases, with 7 bases left in between. The CDR3 sequence is CASTYGETQYF. CDR3 nucleotides: TGTGCCAGCACATACGGAGAGACCCAGTACTTC.

This clonotype came up a few times. This chain connects TRBV29-1 to TRBJ1-1; 7 bases are a match to TRBD1. Germline CDR1 reads SQVTM; CDR2 reads ANQGSEA. The CDR3 sequence is 15 residues long. V dropped 3 bases and J dropped 2; count of bases not matched to a gene: 9. The CDR3 DNA sequence: TGCAGCGTTGAGGCTACAGGGGCTACCAACACTGAAGCTTTCTTT. Translation gives CSVEATGATNTEAFF.

The chain recombines TRBV25-1 with TRBJ2-2, with TRBD2 matching 7 bases. CDR1 is MGHDK, CDR2 SYGVNS, per germline. The CDR3 is 14 residues long. The ends lost 4 bases at V and 6 bases at J; junction bases unmatched: 5. DNA of the CDR3: TGTGCCAGCAGTGGAGCGGGACCTCCCGGGGAGCTGTTTTTT. Residues: CASSGAGPPGELFF.

The sample holds many counts of this clonotype. This chain links TRBV7-9 with TRBJ2-5; no clear D. The V gene lost 3 bases and the J gene lost 3 bases, with 5 bases spanning the gap. CDR1 is SEHNR, CDR2 FQNEAQ, per germline (reference sequence). CDR3 length: 12 residues. In DNA form, the CDR3 reads TGTGCCAGCAGCTTTTCGGAAGAGACCCAGTACTTC. Translating gives CASSFSEETQYF.

This clonotype has a count of ten or more. The gene calls are TRBV6-5 and TRBJ1-2; possibly TRBD1 for D (5 bases). CDR3 size: 16 residues. Trimming shortened V by 4 bases and J by 4 bases, and 19 bases separated the two germline ends. Germline values: CDR1 MNHEY, CDR2 SVGAGI. The CDR3, as DNA: TGTGCCAGCAGTTCCCACGAGTTTGGGGGAAGCTATGGCTACACCTTC. Amino acid sequence: CASSSHEFGGSYGYTF.

This clonotype appeared many times. The CDR3 DNA sequence: TGTGCCAGCAGTTGGTTCTCGGGACAGGGAACAACCGGGGAGCTGTTTTTT. This sequence encodes CASSWFSGQGTTGELFF. The chain recombines TRBV11-1 with TRBJ2-2, with 9 bases matching TRBD1. Germline V gene data show CDR1 as SGHAT and CDR2 as FQDESV (reference sequence). This CDR3 region has 17 residues. V was clipped by 6 bases and J by 5 bases; unmatched bases: 13.

This clonotype was detected only a few times. J is TRBJ2-5 and V is TRBV20-1, with D possibly being TRBD1 (6 bases). Trimming removed 5 bases at V and 8 bases at J, with 18 bases between. Germline V lookup: CDR1 DFQATT, CDR2 SNEGSKA (reference sequence). This CDR3 region has 13 residues. In nucleotides, the CDR3 is TGCAGTGCTTGGATACAGGGTCATGGTACCCAGTACTTC. The encoded protein is CSAWIQGHGTQYF.

The genes are TRBV5-1 and TRBJ2-5, with 7 positions matching TRBD1. Per the germline V gene, CDR1 is SGHRS and CDR2 is YFSETQ. This CDR3 is 14 amino acids long. V was clipped by 2 bases and J by 3 bases; unmatched bases: 4. CDR3 region: CASSFTGAEETQYF. CDR3 DNA: TGCGCCAGCAGCTTTACAGGGGCCGAAGAGACCCAGTACTTC. Filled out from reference TRBV5-1 and TRBJ2-5, the complete variable domain reads KAGVTQTPRYLIKTRGQQVTLSCSPISGHRSVSWYQQTPGQGLQFLFEYFSETQRNKGNFPGRFSGRQFSNSRSEMNVSTLELGDSALYLCASSFTGAEETQYFGPGTRLLVL.

The chain links TRBV10-1 to TRBJ1-6; no clear D gene. V was clipped by 8 bases and J by 6 bases, with 8 bases between them. Germline loops: CDR1 WNHNN, CDR2 SYGVQD (reference sequence). There are 12 residues in the CDR3. The CDR3, as DNA: TGCGCCAGCGGTACAGCTAATTCACCCCTCCACTTT. Translated, it gives CASGTANSPLHF.

This clonotype was found many times. The rearrangement links TRBV30 to TRBJ1-1, with D perhaps matching TRBD1 (5 bases). CDR1 is GTSNPN and CDR2 is SVGIG in the germline V gene (reference sequence). Trimming removed 0 bases from V and 4 bases from J, with 9 bases in between. CDR3 length: 13 residues. The chain's CDR3 is CAWSVTGGTEAFF. DNA of the CDR3: TGTGCCTGGAGTGTAACTGGGGGCACTGAAGCTTTCTTT.

This clonotype was counted at least ten times. A much larger clone lies one base from this, so it may be a read error. The chain links TRBV6-1 to TRBJ1-1; a weak D match, TRBD1 (6 bases). The V gene's germline CDR1 is MNHNS and CDR2 SASEGT. The CDR3 totals 14 residues. This CDR3 is CASSQRGSDTGAFF. CDR3 DNA: TGTGCCAGCAGTCAAAGGGGGTCGGACACTGGAGCTTTCTTT.